What follows are 32 T cell receptor beta chains derived from one specimen sequenced in a study of T-cell reconstitution after alpha-beta-depleted transplantation in children. A library of TCRbeta sequences, prepared with unique molecular identifiers, was generated. Using its own MiXCR run on the PCR reads, TCRdb lists one record per CDR3 protein. The sample has some 500,000 distinct CDR3 sequences, roughly 18% seen once; the top ten hold less than 4%. The sample in question was PBMCs from the stem cell graft donor, obtained from the stem cell graft. The receptors shown here come from a human donor who donated a stem cell graft to a child with acute lymphoblastic leukemia.

This clonotype showed up just a few times. The J gene is TRBJ1-2, the V gene TRBV5-6; no definite D call. The germline gives CDR1 SGHDT, CDR2 YYEEEE. Trimming stripped 1 base from V and 2 bases from J, with 12 bases between. This CDR3 region has 15 residues. The CDR3 DNA follows: TGTGCCAGCAGCTTGATAGGGAGGAGCAACTATGGCTACACCTTC. Translated, it gives CASSLIGRSNYGYTF.

The chain recombines TRBV4-1 with TRBJ2-7; D is perhaps TRBD1 (6 bases). Trimming left V 0 bases short and J 4 bases short, with 10 bases between. CDR3 length equals 14 residues. Germline lookup yields CDR1 MGHRA and CDR2 YSYEKL. The DNA of the CDR3 is TGCGCCAGCAGCCAAGATTACAGGGAGTACGAGCAGTACTTC. This sequence encodes CASSQDYREYEQYF.

This clonotype has just a few counts. This rearrangement joins TRBV5-1 to TRBJ2-1; 7 bases match TRBD1. Germline V lookup: CDR1 SGHRS, CDR2 YFSETQ. V lost 5 bases and J lost 8; bases outside the gene matches: 4. The CDR3 loop spans 12 amino acids. The CDR3 nucleotides read TGCGCCAGCAGAGGACAGGCCGATGAGCAGTTCTTC. The encoded protein is CASRGQADEQFF.

This clonotype was seen more than once but under ten times. The chain employs TRBV5-1 and TRBJ2-7; unclear D gene. CDR1 is SGHRS, CDR2 YFSETQ, per germline. V lost 2 bases and J 3 bases, leaving 15 bases between the germline ends. The CDR3 runs to 15 residues. Here the CDR3 reads CASSLYAVGFYEQYF. CDR3 coding DNA: TGCGCCAGCAGCTTATACGCGGTAGGGTTCTACGAGCAGTACTTC.

This clonotype was seen a handful of times. This chain links TRBV25-1 with TRBJ2-5; no definite D call. Trimming removed 4 bases from V and 7 bases from J, with 10 bases in between. The CDR3 spans 12 residues. The germline gives CDR1 MGHDK, CDR2 SYGVNS. The CDR3 DNA reads as TGTGCCAGCAGTGGAATAATAGGGACCCAGTACTTC. This translates into CASSGIIGTQYF. The whole variable domain, remainder taken from reference TRBV25-1 and TRBJ2-5, is EADIYQTPRYLVIGTGKKITLECSQTMGHDKMYWYQQDPGMELHLIHYSYGVNSTEKGDLSSESTVSRIRTEHFPLTLESARPSHTSQYLCASSGIIGTQYFGPGTRLLVL.

The chain employs TRBV20-1 and TRBJ2-7, with 10 bases fitting TRBD2. Unmatched junction bases numbered 2, after V lost 0 bases and J lost 3 bases. Germline loops: CDR1 DFQATT, CDR2 SNEGSKA (reference sequence). The CDR3 totals 14 residues. This CDR3 reads CSARDRTSGYEQYF. For the CDR3, the DNA is TGCAGTGCTAGAGACCGGACTAGCGGCTACGAGCAGTACTTC.

This clonotype was recorded only once. J is TRBJ1-1 and V is TRBV6-5; no firm D call. CDR1 MNHEY and CDR2 SVGAGI come from the germline V gene. V dropped 4 bases and J dropped 1 base, with 10 bases sitting between them. This CDR3 spans 14 amino acids. CDR3 residues: CASSWAEPNTEAFF. Written as DNA, the CDR3 is TGTGCCAGCAGTTGGGCGGAGCCGAACACTGAAGCTTTCTTT.

The chain employs TRBV20-1 and TRBJ2-7; 9 bases map to TRBD1. The CDR3 runs 13 residues. V dropped 5 bases and J dropped 6; count of bases not matched to a gene: 8. The germline V gene has CDR1 DFQATT and CDR2 SNEGSKA (reference sequence). CDR3 DNA: TGCAGTGCTTTCCACAGGGGGCGAGGCGAGCAGTACTTC. Translation gives CSAFHRGRGEQYF.

In its sample, this clonotype was seen a few times. The chain combines TRBV7-9 with TRBJ2-7; D unclear. With 5 bases removed from V and 3 bases from J, the gap between germline ends came to 23 bases. The CDR3 runs 17 residues. CDR1 and CDR2 (germline): SEHNR, FQNEAQ (reference sequence). The CDR3 here is CASSPHRYEILFYEQYF. DNA for the CDR3: TGTGCCAGCAGCCCACATCGTTACGAGATTCTCTTCTACGAGCAGTACTTC.

This clonotype was observed a few times. The CDR3 loop reads CASSQPLGQGPHGYTF. The CDR3, as DNA: TGCGCCAGCAGCCAGCCTTTAGGACAGGGCCCACATGGCTACACCTTC. The chain links TRBV4-1 to TRBJ1-2; TRBD1 matches 8 bases. Germline V gives CDR1 MGHRA, CDR2 YSYEKL. V dropped 3 bases and J dropped 6; count of bases not matched to a gene: 12. This CDR3 has 16 amino acids.

V gene TRBV6-4 combines with J gene TRBJ2-1, with 14 bases matching TRBD2. CDR3 length: 15 amino acids. V shed 8 bases and J 7 bases; nucleotides not matched to a gene: 7. CDR1 MRHNA and CDR2 SNTAGT come from the germline V gene. The CDR3 here is CASSRLAGGGNEQFF. DNA of the CDR3: TGTGCCAGCTCCCGACTAGCGGGAGGGGGTAATGAGCAGTTCTTC.

This clonotype showed up just a few times. V is TRBV20-1 and J is TRBJ1-3, with 12 bases aligning to TRBD1. After removal of 5 bases from V and 3 bases from J, the junction contained 5 bases not matched to a gene. The CDR3 contains 15 residues. Germline lookup yields CDR1 DFQATT and CDR2 SNEGSKA (reference sequence). CDR3 residues: CSAPGTGGGGNTIYF. The DNA for the CDR3 is TGCAGTGCTCCCGGGACAGGGGGCGGTGGAAACACCATATATTTT.

The chain employs TRBV4-1 and TRBJ2-5; 7 bases agree with TRBD1. Germline V gene sequence: CDR1 MGHRA, CDR2 YSYEKL. CDR3 size: 16 residues. V trimming: 1 base; J trimming: 5 bases; junction bases outside the gene matches: 10. CDR3 coding DNA: TGCGCCAGCAGCCAAGTAGCGCCAGGGGGAGTGGAGACCCAGTACTTC. The encoded protein is CASSQVAPGGVETQYF.

This clonotype was detected a few times. The chain combines TRBV14 with TRBJ2-7, with D possibly called TRBD1 or TRBD2 (5 bases each). The CDR3 sequence is 19 residues long. CDR1 and CDR2 from the germline V gene are SGHDN and FVKESK. V was trimmed by 0 bases and J by 0 bases, leaving 21 bases between them. CDR3 in amino acids: CASSQDPVFGGAVSYEQYF. As DNA, the CDR3 is TGTGCCAGCAGCCAAGATCCGGTTTTTGGGGGAGCCGTCTCCTACGAGCAGTACTTC.

This chain connects TRBV12-3 or TRBV12-4 to TRBJ2-3; D is perhaps TRBD2 (6 bases). V was trimmed by 7 bases and J by 2 bases, leaving 13 bases between them. The length of the CDR3 is 14 residues. The CDR3 DNA follows: TGTGCCAGCACCTCGGGACTCAACACAGATACGCAGTATTTT. Translated: CASTSGLNTDTQYF.

This clonotype occurred a few times. V gene TRBV12-3 or TRBV12-4 combines with J gene TRBJ2-5; D ambiguous. CDR3 length: 13 amino acids. The germline V and J ends were trimmed by 4 bases and 1 base, with 7 bases remaining between them. CDR3: CASSSFRQETQYF. The DNA of the CDR3 is TGTGCCAGCAGTTCGTTCCGCCAAGAGACCCAGTACTTC.

This clonotype was seen more than once but under ten times. This chain joins TRBV11-2 and TRBJ2-5; the D is unclear. V lost 4 bases and J 5 bases, leaving 11 bases between the germline ends. This CDR3 region has 13 residues. In germline, CDR1 is SGHAT, CDR2 FQNNGV. The CDR3 loop reads CASSSGPGETQYF. CDR3 DNA sequence: TGTGCCAGCAGCTCCGGACCCGGGGAGACCCAGTACTTC.

This clonotype was counted a few times. V is TRBV15 and J is TRBJ1-2; no firm D call. The CDR3 has 14 residues. CDR1 and CDR2 from the germline V gene are LNHNV and YYDKDF (reference sequence). The germline V and J ends were trimmed by 0 bases and 6 bases, with 11 bases remaining between them. CDR3 in amino acids: CATSRDTGIDGYTF. In DNA form, the CDR3 reads TGTGCCACCAGCAGAGATACGGGGATTGATGGCTACACCTTC. Using reference TRBV15 and TRBJ1-2 for the parts outside the CDR3, the full variable domain is DAMVIQNPRYQVTQFGKPVTLSCSQTLNHNVMYWYQQKSSQAPKLLFHYYDKDFNNEADTPDNFQSRRPNTSFCFLDIRSPGLGDTAMYLCATSRDTGIDGYTFGSGTRLTVV.

J is TRBJ1-6 and V is TRBV5-1; D remains ambiguous. Per germline, CDR1 SGHRS and CDR2 YFSETQ. The V gene lost 4 bases and the J gene lost 8 bases, with 13 bases spanning the gap. The CDR3 is 14 residues long. CDR3 bases: TGCGCCAGCAGCCACGAACAGAAGGATTCACCCCTCCACTTT. Translation: CASSHEQKDSPLHF.

J is TRBJ1-6 and V is TRBV12-3 or TRBV12-4; D gene ambiguous. The CDR3 covers 10 residues. V lost 8 bases and J 15 bases, leaving 11 bases between the germline ends. The CDR3 coding sequence is TGTGCCAGCGCCGATCTTCACCTCCACTTT. It specifies CASADLHLHF.

The chain couples TRBV3-1 to TRBJ2-3, with a possible D match to TRBD2 (6 bases). This CDR3 comprises 13 residues. The V gene lost 6 bases and the J gene lost 2 bases, with 9 bases spanning the gap. Germline CDR1 is LGHDT and CDR2 is YNNKEL (reference sequence). The CDR3 nucleotides are TGTGCCAGCAGGCCGGGACTCACAGATACGCAGTATTTT. Protein product: CASRPGLTDTQYF.

This rearrangement joins TRBV5-1 to TRBJ2-7, with 11 positions matching TRBD1. The CDR3 loop spans 14 amino acids. Looked up from germline, CDR1 is SGHRS and CDR2 is YFSETQ. V shed 2 bases and J 7 bases; nucleotides not matched to a gene: 5. The CDR3 DNA is TGCGCCAGCAGCTTCCTGGACAGGGGGCAAGAGCAGTACTTC. It translates to CASSFLDRGQEQYF.

This chain links TRBV28 with TRBJ2-3; 10 nucleotides line up with TRBD2. CDR1 and CDR2 (germline): MDHEN, SYDVKM. The CDR3 is 16 residues long. The V gene end was trimmed by 4 bases and the J gene end by 0 bases; junction bases not matched to a gene: 4. This CDR3 is CASSSGTSESTDTQYF. The CDR3 DNA follows: TGTGCCAGCAGTTCCGGGACTAGCGAGAGCACAGATACGCAGTATTTT.

This clonotype came up a few times. This chain links TRBV20-1 with TRBJ2-7; 11 bases match TRBD2. Trimming at V came to 2 bases and at J to 2 bases, leaving 2 bases not matched to a gene. CDR1 DFQATT and CDR2 SNEGSKA come from the germline V gene (reference sequence). CDR3 length: 14 residues. The CDR3 protein is CSARLSGRAYEQYF. In DNA form, the CDR3 reads TGCAGTGCTAGACTTAGCGGGAGGGCCTACGAGCAGTACTTC.

This clonotype was counted between two and nine times. This rearrangement joins TRBV9 to TRBJ2-1; D ambiguous. From germline, CDR1 is SGDLS and CDR2 YYNGEE. Trimming shortened V by 0 bases and J by 4 bases, and 11 bases separated the two germline ends. The CDR3 is 15 residues long. The CDR3 DNA is TGTGCCAGCAGCGTAGGATCGACTGGTTACAATGAGCAGTTCTTC. It codes for CASSVGSTGYNEQFF.

The sample holds a few counts of this clonotype. V usage is TRBV2 and J usage is TRBJ2-1; TRBD2 aligns across 12 bases. The ends lost 10 bases at V and 5 bases at J; junction bases unmatched: 6. CDR3 size: 14 residues. The germline V gene has CDR1 SNHLY and CDR2 FYNNEI. CDR3 in amino acids: CATQGLAGNNEQFF. The DNA for the CDR3 is TGTGCCACTCAAGGACTAGCGGGGAACAATGAGCAGTTCTTC.

This clonotype was seen more than once but under ten times. The V and J genes are TRBV9 and TRBJ1-5; D may be TRBD1 (6 bases). V lost 4 bases and J lost 8, with 16 bases in between. The CDR3 is made up of 14 amino acids. Germline lookup yields CDR1 SGDLS and CDR2 YYNGEE. The CDR3: CASSLEGGREPQHF. In DNA, the CDR3 is TGTGCCAGCAGCCTAGAGGGGGGCAGGGAGCCCCAGCATTTT.

J is TRBJ2-2 and V is TRBV2; the match to TRBD2 covers 7 bases. In germline, CDR1 is SNHLY, CDR2 FYNNEI. Trimming took 8 bases from V and 0 from J; bases not matched to a gene: 6. The CDR3 consists of 15 residues. This chain's CDR3 is CASGREGSNTGELFF. The CDR3 bases are TGTGCCAGCGGGAGGGAGGGTTCGAACACCGGGGAGCTGTTTTTT. The complete variable domain, with remaining parts taken from reference TRBV2 and TRBJ2-2, reads EPEVTQTPSHQVTQMGQEVILRCVPISNHLYFYWYRQILGQKVEFLVSFYNNEISEKSEIFDDQFSVERPDGSNFTLKIRSTKLEDSAMYFCASGREGSNTGELFFGEGSRLTVL.

Ten or more counts support this clonotype. This chain connects TRBV4-2 to TRBJ2-3, with TRBD2 matching 10 bases. The CDR3 spans 15 residues. Germline assignment: CDR1 LGHNA and CDR2 YNFKEQ. The junction had 8 bases not matched to a gene; V was cut back by 0 bases and J by 11 bases. The CDR3 region has the DNA TGTGCCAGCAGCCAAGAAAGGTCTAGCGGGAGAGAGCAGTATTTT. It yields the protein CASSQERSSGREQYF.

This clonotype occurred a few times. The chain carries TRBV20-1 and TRBJ1-2, with D tentatively TRBD1 (6 bases). This CDR3 spans 14 amino acids. V gave up 3 bases and J gave up 7 bases, with 18 bases separating them. From germline, CDR1 is DFQATT and CDR2 SNEGSKA (reference sequence). CDR3 loop: CSASGKGVVGGYTF. In nucleotides, the CDR3 is TGCAGTGCTAGTGGGAAGGGGGTTGTCGGTGGCTACACCTTC.

CDR3 sequence: CASSLALGRGYGYTF. CDR3 bases: TGTGCCAGCAGCTTGGCCCTCGGTAGGGGGTATGGCTACACCTTC. V and J are TRBV5-6 and TRBJ1-2, with D perhaps TRBD1 (6 bases). V lost 0 bases to trimming and J lost 5 bases, with 14 bases between them. CDR1 is SGHDT and CDR2 is YYEEEE in the germline V gene. CDR3 length: 15 residues.

This chain links TRBV15 with TRBJ2-1; D is possibly TRBD1 (6 bases). This CDR3 spans 15 amino acids. V lost 3 bases to trimming and J lost 3 bases, with 12 bases between them. Germline V gene sequence: CDR1 LNHNV, CDR2 YYDKDF (reference sequence). The CDR3 nucleotides are TGTGCCACCAGCAGTAAGCAGGGGTTCTACAATGAGCAGTTCTTC. Encoded protein: CATSSKQGFYNEQFF. The variable domain in full, with the rest retrieved from reference TRBV15 and TRBJ2-1, is DAMVIQNPRYQVTQFGKPVTLSCSQTLNHNVMYWYQQKSSQAPKLLFHYYDKDFNNEADTPDNFQSRRPNTSFCFLDIRSPGLGDTAMYLCATSSKQGFYNEQFFGPGTRLTVL.